The next 6 T cell receptor beta chains were all read from a single sample in a study of vaccination and CD4 T cells after COVID-19. Sequencing of cultured CD4+ T cell DNA used the Oncomine TCR Beta short-read assay. TCRdb recomputed calls from the PCR reads with MiXCR, one row per CDR3 protein. The sample includes fewer than 20,000 distinct CDR3 sequences, roughly half seen only once; the top ten take approximately 9.9%. Which antigens these TCRs recognize remains unknown. Treatment: roughly 11-day PBMC culture with coronavirus spike peptide pools or control peptides (ViraFEST assay). The source material was CD4+ T cells from blood, cultured in vitro. These receptors were collected from a human donor who had recovered from COVID-19.

The rearrangement uses TRBV19 and TRBJ1-4; D is perhaps TRBD1 (5 bases). CDR3 length: 15 residues. Trimming shortened V by 6 bases and J by 0 bases, and 11 bases separated the two germline ends. Germline values: CDR1 LNHDA, CDR2 SQIVND (reference sequence). The CDR3 nucleotides read TGTGCCAGTAGCCCAGGGAGAACAACTAATGAAAAACTGTTTTTT. Translating gives CASSPGRTTNEKLFF.

In this sample, this clonotype turned up once. The chain carries TRBV7-9 and TRBJ1-1; no reliable D call. The germline V gene has CDR1 SEHNR and CDR2 FQNEAQ (reference sequence). The CDR3 has 15 residues. V was cut by 3 bases and J by 1 base, with 12 bases left in between. CDR3 DNA sequence: TGTGCCAGCAGCTTTTTGGTATCAGGGAACACTGAAGCTTTCTTT. This gives the protein CASSFLVSGNTEAFF.

This clonotype was detected a few times. V and J are TRBV28 and TRBJ1-2; 10 nucleotides agree with TRBD1. This CDR3 comprises 16 residues. Trimming at V came to 1 base and at J to 2 bases, leaving 4 bases not matched to a gene. CDR1 is MDHEN, CDR2 SYDVKM, per germline. Written as DNA, the CDR3 is TGTGCCAGCAGTTTATTGGGACAGGGGCCGAACTATGGCTACACCTTC. This gives the protein CASSLLGQGPNYGYTF.

The V gene is TRBV19, the J gene TRBJ1-2, with 8 bases identical to TRBD1. Germline trimming cut 5 bases from V and 4 bases from J; bases unmatched to any gene: 12. Germline V lookup: CDR1 LNHDA, CDR2 SQIVND (reference sequence). This CDR3 contains 16 residues. Written as DNA, the CDR3 is TGTGCCAGTAGTCCCAGCACCGGACAGGGCATCTATGGCTACACCTTC. Protein: CASSPSTGQGIYGYTF.

This chain uses TRBV7-2 with TRBJ1-6; 8 nucleotides match TRBD1. Germline V CDR1 and CDR2: SGHTA, FQGNSA. The CDR3 extends over 15 amino acids. With 1 base clipped from V and 7 bases from J, the junction kept 3 bases outside the gene matches. The CDR3 reads CASSLDQGANSPLHF. Here the CDR3 DNA reads TGTGCCAGCAGCTTAGATCAGGGGGCGAATTCACCCCTCCACTTT.

This clonotype was seen only once. CDR3 residues: CASSRDRGGETQYF. CDR3 coding DNA: TGTGCCAGCAGTCGGGACAGGGGAGGAGAGACCCAGTACTTC. The chain has TRBV2 and TRBJ2-5, with 10 bases that match TRBD1. Germline V gene lookup returns CDR1 SNHLY and CDR2 FYNNEI. The ends lost 5 bases at V and 4 bases at J; junction bases unmatched: 4. This CDR3 contains 14 residues.